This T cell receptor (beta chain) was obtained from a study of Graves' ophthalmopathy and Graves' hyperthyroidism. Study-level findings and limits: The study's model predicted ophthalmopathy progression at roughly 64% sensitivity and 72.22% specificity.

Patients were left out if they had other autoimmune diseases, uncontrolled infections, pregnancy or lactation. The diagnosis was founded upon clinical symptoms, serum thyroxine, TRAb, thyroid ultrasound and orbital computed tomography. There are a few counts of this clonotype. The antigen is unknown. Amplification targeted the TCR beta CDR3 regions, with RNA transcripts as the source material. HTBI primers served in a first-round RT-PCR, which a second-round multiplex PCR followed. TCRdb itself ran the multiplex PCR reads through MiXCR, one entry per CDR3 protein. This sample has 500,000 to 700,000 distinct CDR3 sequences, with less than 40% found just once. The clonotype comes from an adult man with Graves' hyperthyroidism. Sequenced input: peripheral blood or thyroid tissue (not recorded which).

In nucleotides, the CDR3 is TGTGCCAGCAGCCCCGGCGCGCCCTTCTACGAGCAGTACTTC. Translated, it gives CASSPGAPFYEQYF. The chain couples TRBV3-1 to TRBJ2-7; D call uncertain. Per germline, CDR1 LGHDT and CDR2 YNNKEL (reference sequence). The CDR3 runs 14 residues. V gave up 4 bases and J gave up 3 bases, with 13 bases separating them.